The sequence of this T cell receptor (beta chain) was determined in a study of shared T cell receptors in the human thymus. Data came from immunoSEQ multiplex PCR; TCRdb stores just in-frame clones and leaves some out. The sample has roughly 550,000 clones; about 84% are singletons. The CDR3 sequence is 21 residues long. The junction had 26 bases not matched to a gene; V was cut back by 2 bases and J by 7 bases. A further study also used this sample, focusing on human thymus T cells. Per that paper: Corrective surgery for congenital heart defects was being performed on the healthy Finnish infants who served as donors. Thymic tissue was derived from resections collected during corrective heart surgery. Apparent skewing of V and J gene usage characterized both thymic and blood repertoires.

This sequence joins TRBV5-3 and TRBJ1-5, with 8 bases lining up with TRBD1. Being an ORF, TRBV5-3 has a function that is uncertain. The clonotype comes from a boy under two years old with a congenital heart defect. Sequenced sample: thymocytes. CDR3 in DNA: TGTGCCAGAAGCTTAGCCGGGACAGGTCTCTTCGATCGATCTGGGTCGCAGCCCCAGCATTTT. Encoded protein: CARSLAGTGLFDRSGSQPQHF.